These 5 T cell receptor beta chains came from one sample sequenced in a study of cytomegalovirus exposure and HLA in healthy donors. The PCR made use of 60 Vbeta and 13 Jbeta primers. The table came from immunoSEQ multiplex PCR; TCRdb's copy has only in-frame clones and leaves some out. The table includes roughly 190,000 clones, around nine tenths detected once. Specimen: PBMCs. These receptors all stem from a woman between 18 and 29 years old in good health and CMV-seronegative.

V usage is TRBV11-2 and J usage is TRBJ2-7, with TRBD1 matching 8 bases. The CDR3 is 15 residues long. CDR1 and CDR2 from the germline V gene are SGHAT and FQNNGV. V trimming: 5 bases; J trimming: 2 bases; junction bases outside the gene matches: 8. The CDR3 region is CASSTDWTGPYEQYF. The CDR3 bases are TGTGCCAGCAGCACTGACTGGACAGGGCCCTACGAGCAGTACTTC.

V and J are TRBV7-2 and TRBJ1-1; 10 bases are a match to TRBD1. The CDR3 contains 16 residues. The V segment lost 3 bases and the J segment 2 bases; nucleotides outside the gene matches: 6. Germline V lookup: CDR1 SGHTA, CDR2 FQGNSA. The CDR3 loop is CASSFSWTGGNTEAFF. CDR3 bases: TGTGCCAGCAGCTTTAGCTGGACAGGGGGTAACACTGAAGCTTTCTTT.

This chain joins TRBV5-1 and TRBJ2-1; D is possibly TRBD2 (5 bases). The CDR3 has 13 amino acids. Trimming removed 3 bases from V and 10 bases from J, with 14 bases in between. Per germline, CDR1 SGHRS and CDR2 YFSETQ. The chain's CDR3 is CASSYGLTREQFF. The CDR3 DNA reads as TGCGCCAGCAGCTACGGACTGACTCGGGAGCAGTTCTTC.

This chain connects TRBV5-1 to TRBJ1-2; a possible D gene is TRBD1 (6 bases). Germline V gives CDR1 SGHRS, CDR2 YFSETQ. The ends were cut back, 2 bases at V and 2 bases at J, with 13 bases in the middle. This CDR3 contains 15 residues. CDR3: CASSFNPTGNYGYTF. In DNA, the CDR3 is TGCGCCAGCAGCTTTAACCCGACAGGCAACTATGGCTACACCTTC.

V gene TRBV27 combines with J gene TRBJ2-1; 8 nucleotides agree with TRBD1. V dropped 7 bases and J dropped 4; count of bases not matched to a gene: 6. The CDR3 extends over 14 amino acids. Per germline, CDR1 MNHEY and CDR2 SMNVEV (reference sequence). The CDR3, as DNA: TGTGCCAGCAAGGACAGGGATAATTACAATGAGCAGTTCTTC. It translates to CASKDRDNYNEQFF.